This T cell receptor beta chain appears in the sequencing data of a study of shared clonotypes between healthy human individuals (dated by TCRdb to the early 2020s). Concerning the study at large: The cohort included three men and a couple of women between 18 and 49 years of age. Leukapheresis yielded between about 0.85 and 9.5 billion PBMCs per donor. To increase sequencing depth and limit assay-specific biases, TCR repertoire library preparation and sequencing were carried out by different laboratories using diverse techniques. To estimate repertoire size and how much clonotype sharing occurs between individuals, the study deeply sequenced the blood TCR repertoires of five healthy adults. For each donor, CD4 naive and CD4 memory were each given three plates, CD8 naive was given two plates, and CD8 memory was given one plate. The paper as a whole reports these results and caveats: Pairwise subsampling indicated that sequencing depth was expected to affect the degree of clonotype sharing among donors. Compared with non-shared clonotypes, clonotypes shared by all four sorted-subset donors had higher generation probabilities. The small number of donors limited the genetic and exposure-history diversity represented. Even with the large sequencing depth, rarefaction of the sorted-subset datasets indicated that sequencing was incomplete. Naive subsets generally had larger estimated clonotype richness than memory subsets did. Only blood was sampled, and tissue TCR repertoires likely differ from those in blood. When a handful of donors were compared, the shared fraction of clonotypes was around 4.6% for naive CD4, roughly 3.4% for naive CD8, roughly 2.3% for memory CD4, and 0.35% to 0.4% for memory CD8.

As concerns this clone: No cognate antigen has been identified for it. There are no base qualities to consult, and no much larger clone falls within one base.

Using the deep immunoSEQ assay, TCR CDR3 regions were amplified from genomic DNA by multiplex PCR. Extracted genomic DNA from each cell subset was distributed evenly across all wells of several immunoSEQ 96-well plates, and each plate was treated as a replicate. Each replicate PCR for sorted subsets received 200 ng genomic DNA, equal to about 30,000 T cell genomes. The purified libraries were quantified using a Qubit 3.0 fluorometer, sized with a Bioanalyzer 2100, and then quantified again using the KAPA Library Quantification kit. Every immunoSEQ 96-well plate was sequenced on a dedicated single-read 150-cycle Illumina NextSeq 550 flow cell. As for the original processing: The immunoSEQ output contained only junctional sequences without quality scores, so filtering could not match that applied to full-length reads. To assign V/J genes and CDR3, sequences were annotated using PyIR, a Python wrapper for IgBLAST v1.9, with IMGT germline references. Reads were filtered out if the reads had weak V/J assignments (E-value above 1e-6), no CDR3, stop codons, out-of-frame junctions, or ambiguous translated residues. A V3J clonotype was defined by an identical inferred V gene, J gene, and CDR3 amino acid sequence. To compute the percentage overlap between repertoires, the number of shared unique clonotypes was divided by the size of the smaller repertoire. RTK rarefaction, the Chao1 estimator, and Recon v2.1 estimates of unobserved clonotypes were used to assess repertoire richness. Generation probabilities for all TCRbeta clonotypes obtained by the gDNA method from a handful of donors were computed using OLGA. TCRdb holds this immuneACCESS table with in-frame rearrangements only. Some clones are missing; in checked studies, unresolved V genes explain under half, and the rest has no known cause. That table supplies the V and J calls and clone size; D and trimming were determined from the DNA. The sample table holds 650,000 to 800,000 clones, of which 72% were seen once. In total, the top ten clones hold roughly 1.8% of the sample.

Donors were healthy HIV-negative adults with no recently reported acute infections or vaccinations. Only Caucasian adults living in Nashville, Tennessee, USA were represented among the donors. CD4+ T cells were enriched through magnetic negative selection, after which naive cells were positively selected on CD45RA and the remaining negative fraction served as the memory subset. Blood was obtained by leukapheresis, after which PBMCs were separated by Ficoll-Histopaque density gradient centrifugation and cryopreserved in liquid nitrogen vapor phase. Purity and quantity of every magnetically sorted T cell population were checked by analytical flow cytometry. Genomic DNA was isolated from every sorted fraction and measured by UV absorbance on a Nanodrop 2000c. Measured from the cysteine to the phenylalanine, the CDR3 is 16 residues long. Only the CDR3 portion is preserved as DNA: 48 bases, with reading frame beginning at the first base.

The sequencing input was memory CD4+ T cells sorted from blood. The cell subset or site label here, explained by the study, means: CD45RA-negative fraction. This chain joins TRBV21-1 to TRBJ2-6; the table's D gene call, TRBD1, was not cross checked with the DNA. TRBV21-1 is deemed a pseudogene. The receptor was derived from a woman aged 25 to 39 in good health. The DNA sequence reads TGTGCCAGCAGCAAGGGCCAGCCCCCTGGGGCCAACGTCCTGACTTTC. It encodes CASSKGQPPGANVLTF.